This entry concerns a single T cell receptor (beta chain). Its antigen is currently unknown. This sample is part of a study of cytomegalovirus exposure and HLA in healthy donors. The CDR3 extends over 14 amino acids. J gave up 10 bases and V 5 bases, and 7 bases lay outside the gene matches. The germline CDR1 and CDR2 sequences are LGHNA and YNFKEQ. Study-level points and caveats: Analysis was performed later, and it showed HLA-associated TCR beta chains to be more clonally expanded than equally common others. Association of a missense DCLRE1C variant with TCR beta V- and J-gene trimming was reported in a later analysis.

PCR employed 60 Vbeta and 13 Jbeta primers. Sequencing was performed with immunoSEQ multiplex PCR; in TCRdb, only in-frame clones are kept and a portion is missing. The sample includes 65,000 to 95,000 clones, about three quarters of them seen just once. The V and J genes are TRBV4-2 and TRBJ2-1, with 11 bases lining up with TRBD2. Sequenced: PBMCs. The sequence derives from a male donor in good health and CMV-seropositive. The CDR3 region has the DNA TGTGCCAGCAGCGATAGCGGGGGGGTTCGCGAGCAGTTCTTC. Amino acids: CASSDSGGVREQFF.